A single T cell receptor (beta chain) is shown here with its context. The method was immunoSEQ multiplex PCR; TCRdb's version includes in-frame clones alone and lacks a portion of them. The sample consists of approximately 140,000 clones, 80% to 95% of them appearing once. This specimen comes from a study of T cell responses to AZD1222 COVID-19 vaccine. The CDR3 totals 15 residues. In germline, CDR1 is SNHLY, CDR2 FYNNEI. V lost 2 bases and J lost 10, with 17 bases in between. The TCR was taken from an adult who received the AZD1222 COVID-19 vaccine. The chain uses TRBV2 and TRBJ1-4, with D unclear. Material: peripheral blood, obtained 28 days after the second AZD1222 dose. CDR3 DNA sequence: TGTGCCAGCAGTGAACTAGGACCGACGCCAGGAAAACTGTTTTTT. It yields the protein CASSELGPTPGKLFF.